This T cell receptor (beta chain) is from a study of blood T cell repertoires in COVID-19. Sequenced by immunoSEQ multiplex PCR; TCRdb stores in-frame clones only, minus some. The sample has 140,000 to 150,000 clones, around 80% seen once. This clone was seen just once. The CDR3 runs to 15 residues. Germline CDR1 MDHEN, CDR2 SYDVKM. The V gene lost 1 base and the J gene lost 2 bases, with 12 bases spanning the gap. V gene TRBV28 combines with J gene TRBJ2-7; unclear D gene. The sequenced material came from peripheral blood. The clonotype was recovered from a man in his sixties with active or convalescent COVID-19. In DNA, the CDR3 is TGTGCCAGCAGTTTATCCCTGACAAGTCCCTACGAGCAGTACTTC. Encoded protein: CASSLSLTSPYEQYF.